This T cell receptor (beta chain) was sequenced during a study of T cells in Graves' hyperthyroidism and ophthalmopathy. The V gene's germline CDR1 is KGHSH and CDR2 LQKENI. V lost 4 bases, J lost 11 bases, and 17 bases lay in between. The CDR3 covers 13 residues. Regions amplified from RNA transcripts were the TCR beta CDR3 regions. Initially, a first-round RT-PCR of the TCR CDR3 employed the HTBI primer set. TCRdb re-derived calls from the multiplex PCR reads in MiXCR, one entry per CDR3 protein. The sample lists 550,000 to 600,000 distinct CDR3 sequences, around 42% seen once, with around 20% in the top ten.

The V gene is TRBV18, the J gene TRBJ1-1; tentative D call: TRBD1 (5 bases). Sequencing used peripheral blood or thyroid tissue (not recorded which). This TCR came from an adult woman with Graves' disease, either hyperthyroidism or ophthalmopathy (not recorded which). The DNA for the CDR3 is TGTGCCAGCTCACACGGTAAAGATTCAGGGGCTTTCTTT. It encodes CASSHGKDSGAFF.